Presented here are 26 T cell receptor beta chains from one specimen sequenced in a study of blood T cell repertoires in COVID-19. Measured with immunoSEQ multiplex PCR; TCRdb has only the in-frame clones, and not every one. The profile shows some 70,000 clones, roughly 85% of them singletons. Sequencing used peripheral blood. The origin of the receptors is a woman aged 45-65 years with COVID-19, enrolled during active disease.

The chain recombines TRBV3-1 (or the pseudogene TRBV3-2) with TRBJ2-2; TRBD1 agrees at 7 bases. CDR3 length equals 16 residues. CDR1 is LGHDT, CDR2 YNNKEL, per germline (reference sequence). V was pared by 5 bases and J by 4 bases, with 10 bases of the junction left unmatched. CDR3 in DNA: TGTGCCAGCAGCGCCGACAGGGATGAAGGCACCGGGGAGCTGTTTTTT. This encodes CASSADRDEGTGELFF.

The chain recombines TRBV28 with TRBJ2-1; 8 bases map to TRBD2. Germline CDR1 MDHEN, CDR2 SYDVKM. The V and J ends lost 2 bases and 10 bases, in that order; junction bases with no gene match: 7. CDR3 length: 14 residues. The DNA of the CDR3 is TGTGCCAGCAGTTTAGGGGCGGGGGGCGAGGAGCAGTTCTTC. It codes for CASSLGAGGEEQFF.

This chain connects TRBV7-2 to TRBJ2-3; no clear D gene. The germline V gene has CDR1 SGHTA and CDR2 FQGNSA. With 4 bases removed from V and 0 bases from J, the gap between germline ends came to 20 bases. The CDR3 length is 18 residues. The CDR3 coding sequence is TGTGCCAGCAGCTCCCTGGGCCGCCACAGACGTAGCACAGATACGCAGTATTTT. This codes for CASSSLGRHRRSTDTQYF.

The rearrangement links TRBV27 to TRBJ2-7; possible D gene TRBD1, 6 bases. The CDR3 extends over 14 amino acids. Germline V CDR1 and CDR2: MNHEY, SMNVEV (reference sequence). V shed 5 bases and J shed 2 bases, with 13 bases lying between them. CDR3 loop: CASSPQGLAYEQYF. CDR3 nucleotides: TGTGCCAGCAGTCCACAGGGTCTGGCCTACGAGCAGTACTTC.

There are a few counts of this clone. The chain combines TRBV7-3 with TRBJ2-7, with 11 nucleotides matching TRBD2. The V gene end was trimmed by 6 bases and the J gene end by 6 bases; junction bases not matched to a gene: 7. The CDR3 is 14 amino acids. Germline V gives CDR1 SGHTA, CDR2 FQGTGA. In DNA, the CDR3 is TGTGCCAGCAGGCTAGCGGGAGGTAGGGGCGAGCAGTACTTC. Protein sequence: CASRLAGGRGEQYF.

The genes are TRBV6-5 and TRBJ1-1; D remains ambiguous. Germline CDR1 and CDR2: MNHEY and SVGAGI. This CDR3 comprises 14 residues. V lost 7 bases, J lost 9 bases, and 21 bases lay in between. Here the CDR3 DNA reads TGTGCCAGCATTCCCAGCGAGGTCCATTATCAAGCTTTCTTT. Its protein product is CASIPSEVHYQAFF.

This rearrangement joins TRBV6-5 to TRBJ1-2, with 12 bases identical to TRBD1. The germline CDR1 and CDR2 sequences are MNHEY and SVGAGI. J lost 6 bases, V lost 7 bases, and 9 bases had no gene match. This CDR3 spans 15 amino acids. This CDR3 reads CASKTGDRGRDGYTF. The CDR3 region has the DNA TGTGCCAGCAAAACGGGGGACAGGGGGCGCGATGGCTACACCTTC.

The chain combines TRBV6-2 or TRBV6-3 with TRBJ1-2; TRBD1 aligns across 7 bases. The trim removed 0 bases at V and 10 bases at J, leaving 8 bases unmatched. Germline V gives CDR1 MNHEY, CDR2 SVGEGT. The CDR3 loop spans 14 amino acids. CDR3 amino acids: CASSYSWQGEDYTF. CDR3 nucleotides: TGTGCCAGCAGTTACTCGTGGCAGGGGGAAGACTACACCTTC.

This sequence joins TRBV7-2 and TRBJ2-5, with 7 nucleotides matching TRBD2. Germline lookup yields CDR1 SGHTA and CDR2 FQGNSA. The CDR3 is 16 amino acids. The ends lost 0 bases at V and 4 bases at J; junction bases unmatched: 8. DNA of the CDR3: TGTGCCAGCAGCTTAGCGTGGTCTAGCGGAGGAGAGACCCAGTACTTC. It translates to CASSLAWSSGGETQYF.

The genes are TRBV6-1 and TRBJ1-5, with D unresolved. The CDR3 has 16 amino acids. V was shortened by 1 base and J by 7 bases, with 17 bases between the two germline ends. The germline V gene has CDR1 MNHNS and CDR2 SASEGT. CDR3 sequence reads: CASSEVGPGSKQPQHF. CDR3 DNA: TGTGCCAGCAGTGAAGTTGGCCCGGGATCGAAACAGCCCCAGCATTTT.

This clone was observed a single time. V usage is TRBV5-1 and J usage is TRBJ2-5; 9 nucleotides agree with TRBD2. The germline V gene encodes CDR1 SGHRS and CDR2 YFSETQ. This CDR3 comprises 21 residues. V shed 0 bases and J 4 bases; nucleotides not matched to a gene: 22. CDR3 DNA sequence: TGCGCCAGCAGCTTGGCCAGGCGGGCTAGCGGGAAGCAGGTGGCGAGAGAGACCCAGTACTTC. Residues: CASSLARRASGKQVARETQYF.

The rearrangement uses TRBV7-2 and TRBJ1-2, with unresolved D. The germline CDR1 and CDR2 sequences are SGHTA and FQGNSA. The V and J ends lost 0 bases and 4 bases respectively, with 15 bases between them. The CDR3 consists of 16 residues. The CDR3: CASSLALGEKSYGYTF. The CDR3 DNA reads as TGTGCCAGCAGCTTAGCGCTCGGGGAGAAGTCCTATGGCTACACCTTC.

The chain links TRBV20-1 to TRBJ2-7; TRBD1 is a possible D gene (5 bases). The CDR3 runs 14 residues. In germline, CDR1 is DFQATT, CDR2 SNEGSKA (reference sequence). V was cut by 3 bases and J by 5 bases, with 17 bases left in between. The DNA of the CDR3 is TGCAGTGCTAGTCTGGCGCAGGGTCACCACGAGCAGTACTTC. This encodes CSASLAQGHHEQYF.

The J gene is TRBJ2-7, the V gene TRBV5-4; 13 positions match TRBD2. This CDR3 spans 15 amino acids. The trim removed 4 bases at V and 3 bases at J, leaving 4 bases unmatched. Germline V gene sequence: CDR1 SGHNT, CDR2 YYREEE (reference sequence). Written as DNA, the CDR3 is TGTGCCAGCAGCCGGGGACTAGCGGGAAACTACGAGCAGTACTTC. Translating gives CASSRGLAGNYEQYF.

V and J are TRBV2 and TRBJ1-5, with 9 bases that match TRBD1. J lost 2 bases, V lost 3 bases, and 11 bases had no gene match. CDR3 length: 18 amino acids. Germline CDR1 and CDR2: SNHLY and FYNNEI. CDR3 nucleotide sequence: TGTGCCAGCAGTGAGGGGACAGGGACGAAGGTAGGCAATCAGCCCCAGCATTTT. This sequence encodes CASSEGTGTKVGNQPQHF.

J is TRBJ1-4 and V is TRBV28; D remains ambiguous. The CDR3 has 14 amino acids. The germline V gene encodes CDR1 MDHEN and CDR2 SYDVKM. V was cut by 4 bases and J by 7 bases, with 13 bases left in between. CDR3 protein: CASSSVQPGEKLFF. CDR3 coding DNA: TGTGCCAGCAGTTCGGTCCAACCGGGTGAAAAACTGTTTTTT. Full variable domain (missing parts from reference TRBV28 and TRBJ1-4): DVKVTQSSRYLVKRTGEKVFLECVQDMDHENMFWYRQDPGLGLRLIYFSYDVKMKEKGDIPEGYSVSREKKERFSLILESASTNQTSMYLCASSSVQPGEKLFFGSGTQLSVL.

The V and J genes are TRBV25-1 and TRBJ1-4; tentative D call: TRBD1 (5 bases). The length of the CDR3 is 14 residues. V shed 4 bases and J shed 5 bases, with 11 bases lying between them. Germline assignment: CDR1 MGHDK and CDR2 SYGVNS. CDR3 loop: CASSVRQGNEKLFF. The CDR3 DNA reads as TGTGCCAGCAGTGTGCGGCAGGGCAATGAAAAACTGTTTTTT. Filled out from reference TRBV25-1 and TRBJ1-4, the complete variable domain reads EADIYQTPRYLVIGTGKKITLECSQTMGHDKMYWYQQDPGMELHLIHYSYGVNSTEKGDLSSESTVSRIRTEHFPLTLESARPSHTSQYLCASSVRQGNEKLFFGSGTQLSVL.

The rearrangement joins TRBV5-1 to TRBJ2-2; 9 bases match TRBD1. In germline, CDR1 is SGHRS, CDR2 YFSETQ. The CDR3 is made up of 15 amino acids. With 7 bases clipped from V and 2 bases from J, the junction kept 6 bases outside the gene matches. This chain's CDR3 is CASWTGAPNTGELFF. As DNA, the CDR3 is TGCGCCAGCTGGACAGGGGCCCCCAACACCGGGGAGCTGTTTTTT.

As concerns this clone: Other DNA sequences in this specimen translate into the identical CDR3. The rearrangement joins TRBV29-1 to TRBJ2-5, with 8 positions matching TRBD1. V lost 7 bases, J lost 5 bases, and 9 bases stayed unmatched. The CDR3 length is 13 residues. CDR1 SQVTM and CDR2 ANQGSEA come from the germline V gene. CDR3 in amino acids: CSAGGQAGETQYF. The DNA of the CDR3 is TGCAGCGCCGGGGGACAGGCAGGGGAGACCCAGTACTTC. Drawing the rest from reference TRBV29-1 and TRBJ2-5, the complete variable domain is SAVISQKPSRDICQRGTSLTIQCQVDSQVTMMFWYRQQPGQSLTLIATANQGSEATYESGFVIDKFPISRPNLTFSTLTVSNMSPEDSSIYLCSAGGQAGETQYFGPGTRLLVL.

This clone occurred once. The chain combines TRBV7-2 with TRBJ2-1; 8 bases align to TRBD2. The CDR3 totals 14 residues. V shed 8 bases, J shed 7 bases, and the junction held 10 bases outside the gene matches. CDR1 is SGHTA, CDR2 FQGNSA, per germline. The DNA of the CDR3 is TGTGCCAGCGGCAGGAGCGGGAGTACGAATGAGCAGTTCTTC. It yields the protein CASGRSGSTNEQFF.

This clone was recorded only once. The genes are TRBV18 and TRBJ2-3, with 9 bases matching TRBD1. Germline V CDR1 and CDR2: KGHSH, LQKENI. The ends lost 0 bases at V and 3 bases at J; junction bases unmatched: 1. The CDR3 consists of 15 residues. The CDR3 spells CASSPPGQGTDTQYF. The CDR3 DNA is TGTGCCAGCTCACCACCGGGACAGGGTACAGATACGCAGTATTTT.

The CDR3, as DNA: TGCGCCAGCAGCCTAGAGACTAGCGGGAGGGCCTACAATGAGCAGTTCTTC. Amino acid sequence: CASSLETSGRAYNEQFF. The J gene is TRBJ2-1, the V gene TRBV5-1; 14 bases line up with TRBD2. Germline CDR1 reads SGHRS; CDR2 reads YFSETQ. With V trimmed by 4 bases and J by 2 bases, 5 bases remained unmatched. The CDR3 has 17 amino acids.

The chain has TRBV5-6 and TRBJ1-1, with a weak D call TRBD1 (5 bases). The CDR3 consists of 13 residues. Looked up from germline, CDR1 is SGHDT and CDR2 is YYEEEE. V was cut by 2 bases and J by 5 bases, with 10 bases left in between. The CDR3 region has the DNA TGTGCCAGCAGCTTAACGGGGGTTACTGAAGCTTTCTTT. Its translation is CASSLTGVTEAFF.

The rearrangement joins TRBV29-1 to TRBJ1-5, with TRBD1 matching over 10 bases. The germline V gene has CDR1 SQVTM and CDR2 ANQGSEA. CDR3 length equals 13 residues. Trimming removed 7 bases from V and 7 bases from J; junction bases left unmatched: 7. In DNA, the CDR3 is TGCAGCGCCCTGACAGGGGGCCAGCAGCCCCAGCATTTT. Encoded protein: CSALTGGQQPQHF.

The chain carries TRBV5-5 and TRBJ1-2, with D perhaps TRBD1 (6 bases). V shed 3 bases and J shed 8 bases, with 14 bases lying between them. Germline V lookup: CDR1 SGHKS, CDR2 YYEKEE (reference sequence). CDR3 length: 13 residues. The CDR3 DNA follows: TGTGCCAGCAGCTCGGGAGGGGGGCACGGCTACACCTTC. Amino acid sequence: CASSSGGGHGYTF.

In its sample, this clone was seen once. This chain links TRBV5-4 with TRBJ2-2; D might be TRBD1 (6 bases). The CDR3 has 15 residues. Trimming removed 5 bases at V and 7 bases at J, with 18 bases between. Per the germline V gene, CDR1 is SGHNT and CDR2 is YYREEE (reference sequence). In DNA, the CDR3 is TGTGCCAGCAGTACTGGAACAGGGAGTGTCGGGGAGCTGTTTTTT. It specifies CASSTGTGSVGELFF.